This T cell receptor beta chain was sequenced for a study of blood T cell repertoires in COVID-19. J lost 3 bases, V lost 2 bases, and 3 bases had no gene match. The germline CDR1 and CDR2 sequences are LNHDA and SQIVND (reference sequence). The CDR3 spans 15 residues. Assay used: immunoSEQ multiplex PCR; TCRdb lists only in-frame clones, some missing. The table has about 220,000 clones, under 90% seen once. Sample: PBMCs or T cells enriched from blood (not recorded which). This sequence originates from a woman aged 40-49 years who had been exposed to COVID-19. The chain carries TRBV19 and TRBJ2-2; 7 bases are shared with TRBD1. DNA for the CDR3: TGTGCCAGTAGTATAAGGGGGCGCGACACCGGGGAGCTGTTTTTT. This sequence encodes CASSIRGRDTGELFF.